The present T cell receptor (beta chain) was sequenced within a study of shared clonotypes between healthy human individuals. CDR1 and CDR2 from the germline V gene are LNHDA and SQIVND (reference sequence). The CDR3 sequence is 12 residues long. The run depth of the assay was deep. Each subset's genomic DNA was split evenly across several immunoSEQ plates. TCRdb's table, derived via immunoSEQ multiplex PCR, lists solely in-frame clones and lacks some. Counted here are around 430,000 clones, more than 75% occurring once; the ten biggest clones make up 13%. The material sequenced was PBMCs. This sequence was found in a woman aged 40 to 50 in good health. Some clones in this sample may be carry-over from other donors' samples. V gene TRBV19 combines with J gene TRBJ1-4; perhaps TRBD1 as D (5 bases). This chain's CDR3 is CGDGGDNEKLFF. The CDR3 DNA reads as TGTGGAGATGGGGGAGACAATGAAAAACTGTTTTTT.